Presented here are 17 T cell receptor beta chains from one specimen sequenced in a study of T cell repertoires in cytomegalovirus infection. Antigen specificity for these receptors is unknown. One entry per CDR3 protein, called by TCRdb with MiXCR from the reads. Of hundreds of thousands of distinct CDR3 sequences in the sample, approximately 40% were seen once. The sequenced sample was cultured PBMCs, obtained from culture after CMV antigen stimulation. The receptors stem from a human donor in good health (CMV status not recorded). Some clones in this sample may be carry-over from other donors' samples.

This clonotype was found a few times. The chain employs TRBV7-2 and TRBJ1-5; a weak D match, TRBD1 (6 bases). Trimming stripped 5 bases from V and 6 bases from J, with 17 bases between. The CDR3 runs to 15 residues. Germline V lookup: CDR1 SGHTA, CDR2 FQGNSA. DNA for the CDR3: TGTGCCAGCAGCCCTCAAGGGGGGGTCGGTCAGCCCCAGCATTTT. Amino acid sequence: CASSPQGGVGQPQHF.

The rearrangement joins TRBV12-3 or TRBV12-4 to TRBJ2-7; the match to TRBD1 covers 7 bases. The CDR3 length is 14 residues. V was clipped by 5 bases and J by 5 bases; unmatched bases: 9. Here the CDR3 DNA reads TGTGCCAGCAGTAAACAGGGGCCGCGGGACGAGCAGTACTTC. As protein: CASSKQGPRDEQYF.

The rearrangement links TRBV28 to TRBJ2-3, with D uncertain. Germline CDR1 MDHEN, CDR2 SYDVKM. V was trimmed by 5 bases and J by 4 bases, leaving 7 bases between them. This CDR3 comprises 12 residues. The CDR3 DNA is TGTGCCAGCAGTGACCTCCCAGATACGCAGTATTTT. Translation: CASSDLPDTQYF.

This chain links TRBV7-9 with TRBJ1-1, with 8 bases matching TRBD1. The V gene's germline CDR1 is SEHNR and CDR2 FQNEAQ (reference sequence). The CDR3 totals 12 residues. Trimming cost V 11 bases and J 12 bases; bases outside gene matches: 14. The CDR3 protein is CAGDAGGLVTFF. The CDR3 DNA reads TGTGCCGGTGACGCAGGGGGCCTGGTAACTTTCTTT.

The CDR3 region is CASSQDRFYGYTF. The CDR3 coding sequence is TGTGCCAGCAGCCAGGACAGATTCTATGGCTACACCTTC. The V gene is TRBV7-2, the J gene TRBJ1-2; perhaps TRBD1 as D (6 bases). This CDR3 has 13 amino acids. Germline CDR1 reads SGHTA; CDR2 reads FQGNSA. Trimming removed 5 bases at V and 4 bases at J, with 11 bases between.

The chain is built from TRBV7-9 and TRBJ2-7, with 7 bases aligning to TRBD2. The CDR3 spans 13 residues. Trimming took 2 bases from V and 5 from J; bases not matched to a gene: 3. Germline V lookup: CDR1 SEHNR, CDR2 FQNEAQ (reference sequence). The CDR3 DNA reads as TGTGCCAGCAGCTTACGACTAGCTGACGAGCAGTACTTC. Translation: CASSLRLADEQYF.

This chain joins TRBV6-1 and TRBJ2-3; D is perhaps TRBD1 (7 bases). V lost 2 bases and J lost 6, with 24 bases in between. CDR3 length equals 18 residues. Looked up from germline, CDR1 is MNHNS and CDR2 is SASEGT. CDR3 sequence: CASSERFAGGITLDTQYF. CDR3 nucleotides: TGTGCCAGCAGTGAACGTTTCGCAGGGGGGATAACGCTGGATACGCAGTATTTT.

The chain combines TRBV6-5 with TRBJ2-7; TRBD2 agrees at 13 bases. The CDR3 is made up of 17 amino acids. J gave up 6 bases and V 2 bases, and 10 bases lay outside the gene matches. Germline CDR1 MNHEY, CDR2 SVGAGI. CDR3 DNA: TGTGCCAGCAGTTACGCTCCCCCCGGACTAGCGGGAGTCGAGCAGTACTTC. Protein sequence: CASSYAPPGLAGVEQYF.

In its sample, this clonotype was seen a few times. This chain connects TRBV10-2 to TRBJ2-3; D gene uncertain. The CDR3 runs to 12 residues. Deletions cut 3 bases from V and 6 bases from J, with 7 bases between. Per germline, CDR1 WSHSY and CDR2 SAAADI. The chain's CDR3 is CASSEFADTQYF. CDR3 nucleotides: TGCGCCAGCAGTGAATTCGCCGATACGCAGTATTTT.

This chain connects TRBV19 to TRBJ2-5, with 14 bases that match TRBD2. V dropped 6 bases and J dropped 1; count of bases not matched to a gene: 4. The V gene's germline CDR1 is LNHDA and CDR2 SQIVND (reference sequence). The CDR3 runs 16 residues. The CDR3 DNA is TGTGCCAGTAGGCGGACTAGCGGGGGGTCCCAAGAGACCCAGTACTTC. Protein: CASRRTSGGSQETQYF. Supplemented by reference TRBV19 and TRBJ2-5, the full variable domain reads DGGITQSPKYLFRKEGQNVTLSCEQNLNHDAMYWYRQDPGQGLRLIYYSQIVNDFQKGDIAEGYSVSREKKESFPLTVTSAQKNPTAFYLCASRRTSGGSQETQYFGPGTRLLVL.

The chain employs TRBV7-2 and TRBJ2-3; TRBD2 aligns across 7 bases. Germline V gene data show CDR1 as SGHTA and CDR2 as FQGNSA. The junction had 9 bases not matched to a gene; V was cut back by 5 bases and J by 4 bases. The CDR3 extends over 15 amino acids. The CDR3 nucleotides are TGTGCCAGCAGCGTCCAACGCGGGAGTGCAGATACGCAGTATTTT. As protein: CASSVQRGSADTQYF. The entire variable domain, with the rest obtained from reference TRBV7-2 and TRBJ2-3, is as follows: GAGVSQSPSNKVTEKGKDVELRCDPISGHTALYWYRQSLGQGLEFLIYFQGNSAPDKSGLPSDRFSAERTGGSVSTLTIQRTQQEDSAVYLCASSVQRGSADTQYFGPGTRLTVL.

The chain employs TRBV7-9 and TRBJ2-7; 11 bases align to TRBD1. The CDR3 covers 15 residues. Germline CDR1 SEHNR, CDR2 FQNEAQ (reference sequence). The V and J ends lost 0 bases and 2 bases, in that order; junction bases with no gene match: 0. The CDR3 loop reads CASSLAGQGAYEQYF. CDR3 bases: TGTGCCAGCAGCTTAGCGGGACAGGGGGCCTACGAGCAGTACTTC.

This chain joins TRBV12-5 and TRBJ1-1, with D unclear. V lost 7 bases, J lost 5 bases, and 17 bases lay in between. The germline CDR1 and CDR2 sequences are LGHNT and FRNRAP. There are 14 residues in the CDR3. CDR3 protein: CASDLTPPGTEAFF. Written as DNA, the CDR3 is TGTGCTAGTGACCTGACTCCGCCCGGAACTGAAGCTTTCTTT.

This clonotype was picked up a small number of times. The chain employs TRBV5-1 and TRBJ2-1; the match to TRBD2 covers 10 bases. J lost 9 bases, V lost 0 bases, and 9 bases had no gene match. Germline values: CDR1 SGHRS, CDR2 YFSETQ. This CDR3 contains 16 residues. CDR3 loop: CASSLAAAAGGSEQFF. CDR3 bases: TGCGCCAGCAGCTTGGCCGCGGCAGCGGGAGGGAGTGAGCAGTTCTTC.

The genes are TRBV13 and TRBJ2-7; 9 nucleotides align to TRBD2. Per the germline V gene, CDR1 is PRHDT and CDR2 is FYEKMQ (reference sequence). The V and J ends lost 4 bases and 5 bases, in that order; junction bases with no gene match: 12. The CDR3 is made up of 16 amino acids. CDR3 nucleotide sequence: TGTGCCAGCAGCTCTAATATAGCGGGGGTCCCCAACGAGCAGTACTTC. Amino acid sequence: CASSSNIAGVPNEQYF.

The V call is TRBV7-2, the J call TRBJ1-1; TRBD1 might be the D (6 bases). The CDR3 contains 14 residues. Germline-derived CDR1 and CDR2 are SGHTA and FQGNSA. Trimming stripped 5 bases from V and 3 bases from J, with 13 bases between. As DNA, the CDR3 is TGTGCCAGCAGCGGGTTGGCAGGGGACACTGAAGCTTTCTTT. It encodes CASSGLAGDTEAFF.

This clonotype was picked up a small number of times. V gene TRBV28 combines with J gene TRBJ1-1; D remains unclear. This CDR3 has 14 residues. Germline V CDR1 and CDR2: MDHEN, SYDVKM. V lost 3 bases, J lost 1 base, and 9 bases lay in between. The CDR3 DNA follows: TGTGCCAGCAGTTTTCTTAGGCGGAACACTGAAGCTTTCTTT. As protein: CASSFLRRNTEAFF.